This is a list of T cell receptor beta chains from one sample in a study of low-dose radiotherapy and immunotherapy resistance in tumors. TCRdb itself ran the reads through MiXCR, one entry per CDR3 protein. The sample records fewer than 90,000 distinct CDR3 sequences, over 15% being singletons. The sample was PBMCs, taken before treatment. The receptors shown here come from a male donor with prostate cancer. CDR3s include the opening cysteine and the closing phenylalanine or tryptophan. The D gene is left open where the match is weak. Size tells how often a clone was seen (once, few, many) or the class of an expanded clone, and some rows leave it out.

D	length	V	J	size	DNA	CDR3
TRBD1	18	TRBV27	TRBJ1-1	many	TGTGCCAGCAGTCTATTCAGAACAGGGGTTGGAGGGTACACTGAAGCTTTCTTT	CASSLFRTGVGGYTEAFF
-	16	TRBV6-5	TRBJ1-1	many	TGTGCCAGCAGCATCCGGGTTCAGGGAGGGCACACTGAAGCTTTCTTT	CASSIRVQGGHTEAFF
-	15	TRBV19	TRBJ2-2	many	TGTGCCAGTAGTCCAACCCTCGGAGTAACCGGGGAGCTGTTTTTT	CASSPTLGVTGELFF
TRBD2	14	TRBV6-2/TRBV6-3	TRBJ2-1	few	TGTGCCAGCACTAGAGCGGGAAGGGTCCATGAGCAGTTCTTC	CASTRAGRVHEQFF
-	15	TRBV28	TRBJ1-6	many	TGTGCCAGCAGCCGACTTCAGGGGAATAATTCACCCCTCCACTTT	CASSRLQGNNSPLHF
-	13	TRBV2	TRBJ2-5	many	TGTGCCACTGCCAGGTTGATCTCGGAGACCCAGTACTTC	CATARLISETQYF
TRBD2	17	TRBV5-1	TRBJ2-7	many	TGCGCCAGCAGCTTTAATAAGTCTGGACTAGCGTCCAACGAGCAGTACTTC	CASSFNKSGLASNEQYF
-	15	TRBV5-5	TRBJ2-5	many	TGTGCCAGCAGCTTGGCTATCGCTGGACAAGGGACCCAGTACTTC	CASSLAIAGQGTQYF
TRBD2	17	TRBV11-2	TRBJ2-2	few	TGTGCCACCCTTCTAGCAGCGGGAGGAAGAGGGACCGGGGAGCTGTTTTTT	CATLLAAGGRGTGELFF
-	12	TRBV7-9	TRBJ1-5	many	TGTGCCAGCAGCTTAGGGAATCAGCCCCAGCATTTT	CASSLGNQPQHF
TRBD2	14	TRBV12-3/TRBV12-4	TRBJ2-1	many	TGTGCCAGCAGAATCGGGACTAGCGTAACTGAGCAGTTCTTC	CASRIGTSVTEQFF
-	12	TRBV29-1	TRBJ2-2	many	TGCAGCGGTCGATCGGGCGGCGGGGAGCTGTTTTTT	CSGRSGGGELFF
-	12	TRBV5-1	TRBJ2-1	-	TGCGCCAGCACCCGGCCGGGCAATGAGCAGTTCTTC	CASTRPGNEQFF
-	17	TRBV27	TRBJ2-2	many	TGTGCCAGCACCAAGGGGGTCCTAGCTCTCATGGCCGGGGAGCTGTTTTTT	CASTKGVLALMAGELFF
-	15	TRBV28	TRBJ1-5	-	TGTGCCAGCAGTTTAATGTTGATTAGCAATCAGCCCCAGCATTTT	CASSLMLISNQPQHF
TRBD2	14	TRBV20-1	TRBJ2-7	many	TGCAGTGCGGAGAATAGCGGGAGTAAGTACGAGCAGTACTTC	CSAENSGSKYEQYF
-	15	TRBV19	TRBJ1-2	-	TGTGCCAGTAGTATGAGTCTGGTACGAAACTATGGCTACACCTTC	CASSMSLVRNYGYTF
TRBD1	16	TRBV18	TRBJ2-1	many	TGTGCCAGCTCACCGCCCGGGACAGGGGGCTACAATGAGCAGTTCTTC	CASSPPGTGGYNEQFF
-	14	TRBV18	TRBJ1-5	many	TGTGCCAGCTCACCAGAACAGCGCAATCAGCCCCAGCATTTT	CASSPEQRNQPQHF
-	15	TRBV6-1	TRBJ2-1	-	TGTGCCAGCATGAGGGGGGGCGCGATGATCTATGAGCAGTTCTTC	CASMRGGAMIYEQFF
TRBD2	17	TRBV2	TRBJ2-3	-	TGTGCCAGCACTCAGAGGGTACGGGGACTAGCTCCAGATACGCAGTATTTT	CASTQRVRGLAPDTQYF
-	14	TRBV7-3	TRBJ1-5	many	TGTGCCAGCAGCTTAACTGCGGTCAATCAGCCCCAGCATTTT	CASSLTAVNQPQHF
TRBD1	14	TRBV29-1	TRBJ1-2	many	TGCAGCGCATCCGGGACAGGGGGCTCGGGTGGCTACACCTTC	CSASGTGGSGGYTF
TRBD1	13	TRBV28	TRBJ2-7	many	TGTGCCAGCACTTTGCCAGGGGGCTACGAGCAGTACTTC	CASTLPGGYEQYF
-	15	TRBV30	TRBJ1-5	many	TGTGCCTGGAGTGTATTAAACGGGAACAATCAGCCCCAGCATTTT	CAWSVLNGNNQPQHF
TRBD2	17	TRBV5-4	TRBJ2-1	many	TGTGCCAGCAGCTATCTAGCGGGGGGGCAAATGTACAATGAGCAGTTCTTC	CASSYLAGGQMYNEQFF
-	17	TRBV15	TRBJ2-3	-	TGTGCCACCAGCAACTACGGAGGCCTCTTGATTGAGGATACGCAGTATTTT	CATSNYGGLLIEDTQYF
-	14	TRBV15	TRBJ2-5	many	TGTGCCACCAGCAGGGGACGGAGACAAGAGACCCAGTACTTC	CATSRGRRQETQYF
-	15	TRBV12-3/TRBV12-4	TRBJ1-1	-	TGTGCCAGCAGTTTTGGGGGGACGGTGAACACTGAAGCTTTCTTT	CASSFGGTVNTEAFF
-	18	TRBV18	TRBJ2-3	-	TGTGCCAGCTCACCAAATCGGACTCCCCGTTTTAGGGCAGATACGCAGTATTTT	CASSPNRTPRFRADTQYF
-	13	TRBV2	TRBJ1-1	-	TGTGCCAGCAGTGAAATTGAGAACACTGAAGCTTTCTTT	CASSEIENTEAFF
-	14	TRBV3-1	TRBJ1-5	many	TGTGCCAGCAGCCCTATACATCGTAGTCAGCCCCAGCATTTT	CASSPIHRSQPQHF
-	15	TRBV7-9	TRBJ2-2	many	TGTGCCAGCAGCTTTGTACAGGGGAACACCGGGGAGCTGTTTTTT	CASSFVQGNTGELFF
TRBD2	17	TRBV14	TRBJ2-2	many	TGTGCCAGCAACGAGGGGCGACTAGCGGGATTCACCGGGGAGCTGTTTTTT	CASNEGRLAGFTGELFF
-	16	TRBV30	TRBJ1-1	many	TGTGCCTGGAGTGTAAGGTACGGGTCGGAGAACACTGAAGCTTTCTTT	CAWSVRYGSENTEAFF
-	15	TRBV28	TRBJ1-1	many	TGTGCCAGCAGACCCACCCCCGGACGGACAAGTGGGGCTTTCTTT	CASRPTPGRTSGAFF
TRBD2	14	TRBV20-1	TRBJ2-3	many	TGCAGTGCTATTTCGGCGGGGGGCACAGATACGCAGTATTTT	CSAISAGGTDTQYF
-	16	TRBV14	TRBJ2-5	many	TGTGCCAGCAGCCACTCCGGGACACCACTCGCGGAGACCCAGTACTTC	CASSHSGTPLAETQYF
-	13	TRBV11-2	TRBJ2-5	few	TGTGCCAGCAGCCCAGGATTCCGGGAGACCCAGTACTTC	CASSPGFRETQYF
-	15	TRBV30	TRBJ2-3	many	TGTGCCTGGAGTGTAGTGTGGGGGAACAAGGGTACGCAGTATTTT	CAWSVVWGNKGTQYF
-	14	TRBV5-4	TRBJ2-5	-	TGTGCCAGCAGCTTGGAGAGGGGACAAGAGACCCAGTACTTC	CASSLERGQETQYF
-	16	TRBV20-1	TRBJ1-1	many	TGCAGTGCTAGAGATGGGTTAAGGGGGTTCGACACTGAAGCTTTCTTT	CSARDGLRGFDTEAFF
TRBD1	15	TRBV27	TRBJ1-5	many	TGTGCCAGCAGTCTACAAGGACAGGGCTGGCAGCCCCAGCATTTT	CASSLQGQGWQPQHF
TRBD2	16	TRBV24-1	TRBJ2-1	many	TGTGCCACCAGTGATTTGAGCGGGGGGGGGGGACGGGAGCAGTTCTTC	CATSDLSGGGGREQFF
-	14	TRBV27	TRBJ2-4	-	TGTGCCAGCAGTTTGGGGGGAATGACAAACATTCAGTACTTC	CASSLGGMTNIQYF
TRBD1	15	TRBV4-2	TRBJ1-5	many	TGTGCCAGCAGCCAGGACAGGGCCAGCAATCAGCCCCAGCATTTT	CASSQDRASNQPQHF
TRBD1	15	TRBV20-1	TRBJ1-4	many	TGCAGTGCTAGAGACGGGACAGGGCTCAATGAAAAACTGTTTTTT	CSARDGTGLNEKLFF
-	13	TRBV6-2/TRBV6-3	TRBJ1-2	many	TGTGCCAGCAGTCCCATCGGTGGTGGAGCAACACCATTC	CASSPIGGGATPF